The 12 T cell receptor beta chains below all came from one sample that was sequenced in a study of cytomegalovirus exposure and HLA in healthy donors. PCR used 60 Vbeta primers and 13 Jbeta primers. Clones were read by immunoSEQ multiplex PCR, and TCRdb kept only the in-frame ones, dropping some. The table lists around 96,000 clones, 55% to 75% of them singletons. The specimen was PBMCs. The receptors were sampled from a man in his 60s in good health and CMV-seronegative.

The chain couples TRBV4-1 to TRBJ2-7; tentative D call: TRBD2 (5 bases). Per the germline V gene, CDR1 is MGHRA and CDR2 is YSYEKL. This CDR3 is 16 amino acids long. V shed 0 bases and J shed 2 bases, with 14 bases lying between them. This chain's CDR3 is CASSQDYAEAAYEQYF. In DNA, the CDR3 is TGCGCCAGCAGCCAAGATTACGCGGAGGCGGCCTACGAGCAGTACTTC.

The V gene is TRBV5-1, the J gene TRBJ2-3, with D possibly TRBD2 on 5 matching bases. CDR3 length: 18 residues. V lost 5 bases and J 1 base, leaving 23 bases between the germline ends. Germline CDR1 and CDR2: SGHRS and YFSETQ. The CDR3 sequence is CASSPSRGVASGTDTQYF. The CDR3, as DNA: TGCGCCAGCAGTCCGTCCCGGGGAGTAGCGTCCGGCACAGATACGCAGTATTTT.

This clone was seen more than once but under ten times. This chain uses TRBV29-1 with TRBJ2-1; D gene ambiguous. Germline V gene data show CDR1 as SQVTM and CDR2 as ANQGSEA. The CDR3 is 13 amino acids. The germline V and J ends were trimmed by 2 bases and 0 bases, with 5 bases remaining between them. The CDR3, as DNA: TGCAGCGTTGAACAGATCTCCTACAATGAGCAGTTCTTC. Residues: CSVEQISYNEQFF.

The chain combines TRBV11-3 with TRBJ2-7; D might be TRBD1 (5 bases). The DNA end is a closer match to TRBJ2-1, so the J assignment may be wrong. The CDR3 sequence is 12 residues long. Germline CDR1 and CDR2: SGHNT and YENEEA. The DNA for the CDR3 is TGTGCCAGCAGCTTGGGGCACAATGAGCAGTTCTTC. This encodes CASSLGHNEQFF.

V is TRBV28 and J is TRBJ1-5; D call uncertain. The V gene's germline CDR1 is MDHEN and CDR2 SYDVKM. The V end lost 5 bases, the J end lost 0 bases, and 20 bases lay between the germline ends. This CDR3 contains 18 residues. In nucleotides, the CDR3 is TGTGCCAGCAGTCCACCCAAAACTCGGGGATATAGCAATCAGCCCCAGCATTTT. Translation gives CASSPPKTRGYSNQPQHF.

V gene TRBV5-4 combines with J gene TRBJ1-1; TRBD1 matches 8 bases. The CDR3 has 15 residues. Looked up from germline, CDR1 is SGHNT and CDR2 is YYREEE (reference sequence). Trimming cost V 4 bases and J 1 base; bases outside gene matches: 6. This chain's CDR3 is CASSPGQGGNTEAFF. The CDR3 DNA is TGTGCCAGCAGCCCTGGACAGGGAGGGAACACTGAAGCTTTCTTT.

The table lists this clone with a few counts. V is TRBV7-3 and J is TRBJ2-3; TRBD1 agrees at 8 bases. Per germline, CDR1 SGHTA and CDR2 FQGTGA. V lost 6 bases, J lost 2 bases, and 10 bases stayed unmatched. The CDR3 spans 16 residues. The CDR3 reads CASSPGNRGDTDTQYF. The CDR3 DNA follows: TGTGCCAGCAGTCCAGGGAACAGGGGGGACACAGATACGCAGTATTTT.

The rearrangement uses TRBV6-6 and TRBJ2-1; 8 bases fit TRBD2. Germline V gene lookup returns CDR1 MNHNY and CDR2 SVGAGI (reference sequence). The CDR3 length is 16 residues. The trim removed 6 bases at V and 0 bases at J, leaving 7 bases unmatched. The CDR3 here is CASSRALAGSYNEQFF. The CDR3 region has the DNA TGTGCCAGCAGCCGGGCCCTAGCGGGCTCCTACAATGAGCAGTTCTTC.

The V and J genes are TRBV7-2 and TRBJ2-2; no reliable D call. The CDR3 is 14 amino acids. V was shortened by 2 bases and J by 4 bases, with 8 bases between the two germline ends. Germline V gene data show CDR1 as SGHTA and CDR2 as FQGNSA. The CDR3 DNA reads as TGTGCCAGCAGCTTATTCGTGAGCACCGGGGAGCTGTTTTTT. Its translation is CASSLFVSTGELFF. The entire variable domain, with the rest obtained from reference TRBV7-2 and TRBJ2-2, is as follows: GAGVSQSPSNKVTEKGKDVELRCDPISGHTALYWYRQSLGQGLEFLIYFQGNSAPDKSGLPSDRFSAERTGGSVSTLTIQRTQQEDSAVYLCASSLFVSTGELFFGEGSRLTVL.

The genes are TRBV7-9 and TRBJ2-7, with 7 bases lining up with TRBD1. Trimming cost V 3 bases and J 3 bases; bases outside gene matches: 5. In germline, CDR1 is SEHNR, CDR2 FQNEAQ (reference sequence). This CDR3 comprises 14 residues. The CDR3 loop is CASSLGRQGYEQYF. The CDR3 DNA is TGTGCCAGCAGCTTGGGCCGACAGGGCTACGAGCAGTACTTC.

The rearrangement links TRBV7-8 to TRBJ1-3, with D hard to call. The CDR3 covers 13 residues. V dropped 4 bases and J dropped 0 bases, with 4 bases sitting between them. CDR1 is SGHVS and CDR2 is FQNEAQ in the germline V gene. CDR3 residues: CASSSSSGNTIYF. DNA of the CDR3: TGTGCCAGCAGCTCCTCCTCTGGAAACACCATATATTTT.

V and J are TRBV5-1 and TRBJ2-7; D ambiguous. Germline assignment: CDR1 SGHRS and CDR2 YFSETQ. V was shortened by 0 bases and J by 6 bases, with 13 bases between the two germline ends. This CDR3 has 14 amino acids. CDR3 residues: CASSLAESYREQYF. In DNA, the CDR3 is TGCGCCAGCAGCTTGGCCGAGAGCTATCGCGAGCAGTACTTC.